The 5 T cell receptor beta chains below were found in one sample sequenced in a study of cytomegalovirus exposure and HLA in healthy donors. In the PCR, 60 Vbeta and 13 Jbeta primers were used. Sequenced by immunoSEQ multiplex PCR; TCRdb stores in-frame clones only, minus some. The profile shows approximately 75,000 clones, 65% to 70% of them singletons. Source material: PBMCs. These TCRs come from a man in his forties or fifties in good health and CMV-seropositive.

This clone was detected a few times. The chain has TRBV6-6 and TRBJ2-6; TRBD1 is a possible D gene (6 bases). The CDR3 extends over 15 amino acids. Germline CDR1 MNHNY, CDR2 SVGAGI (reference sequence). The germline V and J ends were trimmed by 5 bases and 4 bases, with 12 bases remaining between them. This CDR3 reads CASSPQGAGANVLTF. As DNA, the CDR3 is TGTGCCAGCAGTCCACAGGGAGCGGGGGCCAACGTCCTGACTTTC.

The J gene is TRBJ2-2, the V gene TRBV13; possible D gene TRBD2, 5 bases. Between the trimmed V and J ends, which lost 3 bases and 6 bases, there was a span of 8 bases. The CDR3 consists of 13 residues. Looked up from germline, CDR1 is PRHDT and CDR2 is FYEKMQ (reference sequence). The CDR3 spells CASSFMRAGELFF. The CDR3 nucleotides are TGTGCCAGCAGCTTTATGAGGGCCGGGGAGCTGTTTTTT. The variable domain in full, with the rest retrieved from reference TRBV13 and TRBJ2-2, is AAGVIQSPRHLIKEKRETATLKCYPIPRHDTVYWYQQGPGQDPQFLISFYEKMQSDKGSIPDRFSAQQFSDYHSELNMSSLELGDSALYFCASSFMRAGELFFGEGSRLTVL.

The chain recombines TRBV30 with TRBJ1-3, with no clear D. Trimming removed 2 bases at V and 8 bases at J, with 16 bases between. This CDR3 is built from 14 residues. Germline V gene data show CDR1 as GTSNPN and CDR2 as SVGIG (reference sequence). The CDR3 loop reads CAWSTGSVRDTIYF. The DNA for the CDR3 is TGTGCCTGGAGTACCGGGAGCGTAAGGGACACCATATATTTT.

This sequence joins TRBV25-1 and TRBJ1-4; possibly TRBD1 for D (5 bases). The V gene's germline CDR1 is MGHDK and CDR2 SYGVNS. With 8 bases removed from V and 6 bases from J, the gap between germline ends came to 10 bases. The CDR3 runs to 12 residues. The CDR3 spells CASGRVYEKLFF. CDR3 bases: TGTGCCAGCGGCAGGGTGTATGAAAAACTGTTTTTT.

This clone was detected a few times. The rearrangement uses TRBV9 and TRBJ1-1; maybe TRBD1 (6 bases). The germline CDR1 and CDR2 sequences are SGDLS and YYNGEE. Trimming pared 0 bases from V and 4 bases from J, leaving 10 bases between. The CDR3 spans 14 residues. This chain's CDR3 is CASSVDGGTTEAFF. In DNA, the CDR3 is TGTGCCAGCAGCGTAGATGGGGGCACCACTGAAGCTTTCTTT.